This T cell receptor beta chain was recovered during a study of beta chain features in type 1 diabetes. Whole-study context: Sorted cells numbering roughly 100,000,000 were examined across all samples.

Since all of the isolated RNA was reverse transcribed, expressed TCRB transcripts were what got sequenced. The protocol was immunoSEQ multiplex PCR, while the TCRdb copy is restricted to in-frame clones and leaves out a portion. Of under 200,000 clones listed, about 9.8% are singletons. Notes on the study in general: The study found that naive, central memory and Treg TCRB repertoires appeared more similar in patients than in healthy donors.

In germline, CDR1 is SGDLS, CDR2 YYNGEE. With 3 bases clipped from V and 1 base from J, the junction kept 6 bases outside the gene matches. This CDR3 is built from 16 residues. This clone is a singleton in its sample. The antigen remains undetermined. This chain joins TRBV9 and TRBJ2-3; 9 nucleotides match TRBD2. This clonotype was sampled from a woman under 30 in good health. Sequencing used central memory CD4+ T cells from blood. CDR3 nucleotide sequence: TGTGCCAGCAGCGCATCATGGACTAGCGGCACAGATACGCAGTATTTT. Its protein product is CASSASWTSGTDTQYF. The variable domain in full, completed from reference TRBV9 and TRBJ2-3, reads DSGVTQTPKHLITATGQRVTLRCSPRSGDLSVYWYQQSLDQGLQFLIQYYNGEERAKGNILERFSAQQFPDLHSELNLSSLELGDSALYFCASSASWTSGTDTQYFGPGTRLTVL.